The 15 T cell receptor beta chains below come from one sample, sequenced in a study of memory CD4+ T cells and cytomegalovirus serostatus. Data came from immunoSEQ multiplex PCR; TCRdb stores just in-frame clones and leaves some out. The profile shows some 50,000 clones, over 70% of them singletons. Single viable CD3+CD4+CD8-CD45RO+ cells were sorted as the memory CD4+ T cells. Sequenced sample: memory CD4+ T cells from blood. These receptors were obtained from an adult in good health and CMV-seronegative.

CDR3 residues: CAWSPRRRATYEQYF. For the CDR3, the DNA is TGTGCCTGGAGTCCCCGAAGGAGAGCGACCTACGAGCAGTACTTC. This chain uses TRBV30 with TRBJ2-7; no clear D gene. CDR3 size: 15 residues. V lost 2 bases to trimming and J lost 2 bases, with 16 bases between them. Germline values: CDR1 GTSNPN, CDR2 SVGIG (reference sequence).

This clone was detected only a few times. This rearrangement joins TRBV5-1 to TRBJ2-1; no clear D. CDR3 size: 13 residues. Germline CDR1 SGHRS, CDR2 YFSETQ. V was cut by 2 bases and J by 5 bases, with 8 bases left in between. CDR3 DNA sequence: TGCGCCAGCAGCTTTTCCAGGAACAATGAGCAGTTCTTC. Its translation is CASSFSRNNEQFF.

The V call is TRBV7-6, the J call TRBJ1-6; no definite D call. Germline CDR1 and CDR2: SGHVS and FNYEAQ. This CDR3 spans 12 amino acids. The ends were cut back, 2 bases at V and 10 bases at J, with 6 bases in the middle. The CDR3 sequence is CASSLSGSPLHF. As DNA, the CDR3 is TGTGCCAGCAGCTTATCGGGCTCACCCCTCCACTTT.

The rearrangement uses TRBV19 and TRBJ2-3; D ambiguous. CDR3 length: 12 residues. Germline CDR1 is LNHDA and CDR2 is SQIVND (reference sequence). Trimming removed 6 bases at V and 2 bases at J, with 6 bases between. The CDR3 DNA reads TGTGCCAGTAGCTTCGACACAGATACGCAGTATTTT. Amino acid sequence: CASSFDTDTQYF.

The genes are TRBV5-5 and TRBJ2-7, with a weak D call TRBD2 (7 bases). The CDR3 spans 16 residues. V shed 4 bases and J shed 7 bases, with 24 bases lying between them. CDR1 is SGHKS, CDR2 YYEKEE, per germline (reference sequence). This chain's CDR3 is CASSPGGLGMRWEQYF. The CDR3, as DNA: TGTGCCAGCAGCCCCGGGGGGCTAGGGATGAGGTGGGAGCAGTACTTC.

The sample holds a few counts of this clone. This chain joins TRBV6-1 and TRBJ1-1; D is perhaps TRBD1 (5 bases). The germline gives CDR1 MNHNS, CDR2 SASEGT. The CDR3 loop spans 15 amino acids. V was pared by 2 bases and J by 1 base, with 11 bases between. CDR3 bases: TGTGCCAGCAGTGAACGGATCACAGGGAACACTGAAGCTTTCTTT. Translating it yields CASSERITGNTEAFF.

This chain connects TRBV19 to TRBJ1-2; D is ambiguous. This CDR3 comprises 15 residues. Germline V gene data show CDR1 as LNHDA and CDR2 as SQIVND (reference sequence). The ends were cut back, 2 bases at V and 2 bases at J, with 12 bases in the middle. CDR3 loop: CASSIKAGKNYGYTF. The DNA of the CDR3 is TGTGCCAGTAGTATAAAGGCGGGAAAGAACTATGGCTACACCTTC.

This CDR3 reads CASSIRWGAFQPQHF. In nucleotides, the CDR3 is TGTGCCAGTAGTATTCGATGGGGGGCTTTTCAGCCCCAGCATTTT. The chain has TRBV19 and TRBJ1-5; perhaps TRBD1 as D (6 bases). V gave up 3 bases and J gave up 6 bases, with 15 bases separating them. This CDR3 spans 15 amino acids. The germline V gene encodes CDR1 LNHDA and CDR2 SQIVND (reference sequence).

The chain couples TRBV27 to TRBJ2-5; TRBD2 might be the D (7 bases). V was clipped by 2 bases and J by 6 bases, with 22 bases between them. Germline CDR1 reads MNHEY; CDR2 reads SMNVEV (reference sequence). This CDR3 is 17 amino acids long. The CDR3 sequence is CASSLVLAGGPMKTQYF. The CDR3 DNA reads as TGTGCCAGCAGTTTAGTATTGGCCGGGGGGCCGATGAAGACCCAGTACTTC.

The chain couples TRBV18 to TRBJ1-6, with D uncertain. Germline V gives CDR1 KGHSH, CDR2 LQKENI. The CDR3 has 12 residues. Trimming removed 2 bases from V and 11 bases from J, with 7 bases in between. CDR3 protein: CASSPGGTPLHF. The CDR3 coding sequence is TGTGCCAGCTCACCAGGAGGTACACCCCTCCACTTT.

The rearrangement joins TRBV7-8 to TRBJ1-4, with TRBD1 matching 7 bases. J was trimmed by 2 bases and V by 5 bases; bases with no gene match: 14. The CDR3 sequence is 18 residues long. CDR1 and CDR2 (germline): SGHVS, FQNEAQ. Here the CDR3 reads CASSPTNRGLSTNEKLFF. The CDR3 bases are TGTGCCAGCAGCCCCACAAACAGGGGTCTGTCGACTAATGAAAAACTGTTTTTT.

The V call is TRBV29-1, the J call TRBJ1-5; no firm D call. This CDR3 comprises 12 residues. CDR1 is SQVTM and CDR2 is ANQGSEA in the germline V gene. In DNA form, the CDR3 reads TGCAGTTACGGGGAGAGCAATCAGCCCCAGCATTTT. Translating it yields CSYGESNQPQHF. Drawing the rest from reference TRBV29-1 and TRBJ1-5, the complete variable domain is SAVISQKPSRDICQRGTSLTIQCQVDSQVTMMFWYRQQPGQSLTLIATANQGSEATYESGFVIDKFPISRPNLTFSTLTVSNMSPEDSSIYLCSYGESNQPQHFGDGTRLSIL.

J is TRBJ2-5 and V is TRBV2; D may be TRBD2 (5 bases). This CDR3 has 13 amino acids. CDR1 and CDR2 (germline): SNHLY, FYNNEI. Trimming stripped 8 bases from V and 4 bases from J, with 14 bases between. The CDR3 sequence is CASLAGVGETQYF. The CDR3 DNA is TGTGCCAGCCTGGCCGGGGTCGGAGAGACCCAGTACTTC.

The V call is TRBV2, the J call TRBJ2-1; no reliable D call. Germline-derived CDR1 and CDR2 are SNHLY and FYNNEI. The CDR3 totals 12 residues. Deletions cut 6 bases from V and 5 bases from J, with 8 bases between. In DNA, the CDR3 is TGTGCCAGCAGAGGAAGTGACAATGAGCAGTTCTTC. Its protein is CASRGSDNEQFF.

This clone has only a few counts. The V call is TRBV4-3, the J call TRBJ2-1; tentative D call: TRBD1 (6 bases). CDR1 is LGHNA, CDR2 YSLEER, per germline. This CDR3 is 16 amino acids long. With 0 bases removed from V and 6 bases from J, the gap between germline ends came to 15 bases. CDR3 protein: CASSQEVGALGNEQFF. In DNA, the CDR3 is TGCGCCAGCAGCCAAGAGGTGGGGGCCCTCGGCAATGAGCAGTTCTTC.